The subject of this entry is one T cell receptor (beta chain). Time point here: cycle 4 day 1 (C4D1), after 6 weeks of nivolumab. Every patient experienced relapse after autologous stem cell transplantation, and brentuximab vedotin exposure varied. It was by magnetic negative selection that CD8+ T cells were isolated from thawed PBMCs. These data are taken from a study of PD-1 blockade in classical Hodgkin lymphoma. V dropped 5 bases and J dropped 1; count of bases not matched to a gene: 10. CDR3 length: 17 residues. Germline CDR1 and CDR2: SGHAT and FQNNGV. The data were produced by immunoSEQ multiplex PCR, yet TCRdb's version contains in-frame clones alone and is incomplete. Seen here are thousands of clones, about four fifths observed once, and the top ten hold roughly a quarter.

This sequence joins TRBV11-2 and TRBJ2-1; 8 nucleotides line up with TRBD2. This specimen was CD8+ T cells from blood, taken before the fourth cycle of nivolumab. This receptor was identified in a human donor with classical Hodgkin lymphoma. Here the CDR3 reads CASSRPGGWGSYNEQFF. The CDR3 DNA is TGTGCCAGCAGCCGCCCGGGGGGGTGGGGGTCCTACAATGAGCAGTTCTTC.